This entry lists 4 T cell receptor beta chains sequenced from one sample in a study of CD8+ T cells in alopecia areata. cDNA prepared by RNA extraction and subsequent reverse transcription served as the template for sequencing. Data came from immunoSEQ multiplex PCR; TCRdb stores just in-frame clones and leaves some out. The sample lists about 250,000 clones, 67% seen once, with approximately 1.2% in the top ten. The sample consisted of CD4+ T cells sorted from blood, taken at week 0. The source of these receptors is a human donor with alopecia areata.

This clone turned up a few times. The same CDR3 is also encoded by other DNA sequences in this sample. The gene calls are TRBV6-5 and TRBJ2-6, with D unclear. CDR3 length: 15 amino acids. Between the trimmed V and J ends, which lost 2 bases and 0 bases, there was a span of 5 bases. The V gene's germline CDR1 is MNHEY and CDR2 SVGAGI. The CDR3 DNA sequence: TGTGCCAGCAGTTACGACTCCTCTGGGGCCAACGTCCTGACTTTC. It specifies CASSYDSSGANVLTF.

The chain carries TRBV27 and TRBJ1-3; a possible D gene is TRBD1 (5 bases). The CDR3 spans 14 residues. V lost 6 bases to trimming and J lost 6 bases, with 15 bases between them. Germline V gene lookup returns CDR1 MNHEY and CDR2 SMNVEV (reference sequence). CDR3 loop: CASSPRGGTNTIYF. Here the CDR3 DNA reads TGTGCCAGCAGCCCCCGGGGGGGGACAAACACCATATATTTT.

V is TRBV29-1 and J is TRBJ1-5, with D hard to call. In germline, CDR1 is SQVTM, CDR2 ANQGSEA. Trimming left V 3 bases short and J 0 bases short, with 12 bases between. CDR3 size: 15 residues. This chain's CDR3 is CSVDSRDYSNQPQHF. The CDR3 DNA follows: TGCAGCGTTGACAGCCGCGACTATAGCAATCAGCCCCAGCATTTT.

The chain joins TRBV7-2 to TRBJ2-5; D is unresolved. Trimming took off 5 bases at V and 0 bases at J, with 7 bases between the two ends. The V gene's germline CDR1 is SGHTA and CDR2 FQGNSA. The CDR3 is 13 residues long. The CDR3 DNA is TGTGCCAGCAGCCAATCGTACCAAGAGACCCAGTACTTC. Protein product: CASSQSYQETQYF. Based on the CDR3 plus reference TRBV7-2 and TRBJ2-5, the full variable domain is GAGVSQSPSNKVTEKGKDVELRCDPISGHTALYWYRQSLGQGLEFLIYFQGNSAPDKSGLPSDRFSAERTGGSVSTLTIQRTQQEDSAVYLCASSQSYQETQYFGPGTRLLVL.